This note documents a single T cell receptor beta chain sequence. As yet, its antigen is unknown. The data derive from a study of cytomegalovirus exposure and HLA in healthy donors. Regarding the study as a whole: A later analysis linked a missense DCLRE1C variant to TCR beta V- and J-gene trimming. The dataset shows that most TCR sequences were rare, while some public TCRs occurred in many donors. It was likely that a cluster of highly shared sequence variants was a sequencing artifact.

Trimming removed 4 bases from V and 0 bases from J; junction bases left unmatched: 5. The germline V gene has CDR1 SGHRS and CDR2 YFSETQ. This CDR3 is built from 16 residues. In the PCR, 60 Vbeta and 13 Jbeta primers were used. The repertoire was sequenced with immunoSEQ multiplex PCR; TCRdb's copy has only in-frame clones and lacks some. The table has about 120,000 clones, around 76% seen once. This TCR derives from a man aged 30-40 years in good health and CMV-seropositive. The V gene is TRBV5-1, the J gene TRBJ1-4; TRBD1 matches at 8 bases. Input material: PBMCs. CDR3 residues: CASSVGQGATNEKLFF. The CDR3 DNA sequence: TGCGCCAGCAGCGTCGGACAGGGAGCAACTAATGAAAAACTGTTTTTT.